Listed below are T cell receptor beta chains from one sample, sequenced in a study of blood T cell repertoires in COVID-19. Data came from immunoSEQ multiplex PCR; TCRdb stores just in-frame clones and leaves some out. This sample yields about 59,000 clones, of which 60% to 80% are seen a single time; around an eighth belongs to the top ten. Sequenced material: peripheral blood. The receptors derive from a man older than 75 with acute or convalescent COVID-19. Both conserved end residues are part of each CDR3. Each record gives: clone size, V gene, D gene, J gene, CDR3 protein, CDR3 DNA. The D gene is left open where the match is weak. The listing skips clone size in some rows; elsewhere it reads once, few, many or a size class.

size: .
V: TRBV14
D: .
J: TRBJ2-1
CDR3: CASSHQTGILYNEQFF
DNA: TGTGCCAGCAGCCACCAAACCGGGATCCTTTACAATGAGCAGTTCTTC

size: once
V: TRBV28
D: TRBD2
J: TRBJ2-2
CDR3: CASSLGLAEALNTGELFF
DNA: TGTGCCAGCAGTTTAGGGCTAGCGGAGGCCTTAAACACCGGGGAGCTGTTTTTT

size: .
V: TRBV30
D: .
J: TRBJ2-7
CDR3: CAWSRGPSYEQYF
DNA: TGTGCCTGGAGTAGGGGTCCTTCCTACGAGCAGTACTTC

size: .
V: TRBV5-1
D: TRBD2
J: TRBJ2-2
CDR3: CASSPGTSGTNTGELFF
DNA: TGCGCCAGCAGCCCAGGGACTAGCGGTACGAACACCGGGGAGCTGTTTTTT

size: .
V: TRBV12-3/TRBV12-4
D: .
J: TRBJ2-7
CDR3: CASSSQGMNEQYF
DNA: TGTGCCAGCAGTTCACAGGGAATGAACGAGCAGTACTTC

size: .
V: TRBV2
D: .
J: TRBJ1-6
CDR3: CASRAGSIINSPLHF
DNA: TGTGCCAGCAGGGCCGGGAGTATTATTAATTCACCCCTCCACTTT

size: .
V: TRBV15
D: .
J: TRBJ2-7
CDR3: CATSRDFQGPSSYEQYF
DNA: TGTGCCACCAGCAGAGATTTTCAGGGCCCCAGCTCCTACGAGCAGTACTTC

size: .
V: TRBV5-4
D: .
J: TRBJ1-3
CDR3: CASSLETGHGNTIYF
DNA: TGTGCCAGCAGCTTGGAAACAGGGCATGGAAACACCATATATTTT

size: .
V: TRBV29-1
D: TRBD2
J: TRBJ2-7
CDR3: CSAQTGGYEQYF
DNA: TGCAGCGCCCAAACGGGGGGCTACGAGCAGTACTTC

size: once
V: TRBV6-6
D: .
J: TRBJ1-2
CDR3: CASRGSRGYTF
DNA: TGTGCCAGCAGGGGTAGCCGCGGCTACACCTTC

size: .
V: TRBV2
D: .
J: TRBJ1-6
CDR3: CASTPGGNVARSPLHF
DNA: TGTGCCAGCACTCCGGGGGGGAATGTGGCGCGATCACCCCTCCACTTT

size: .
V: TRBV5-4
D: TRBD1
J: TRBJ1-2
CDR3: CASSFDRDPIYGYTF
DNA: TGTGCCAGCAGCTTTGACAGGGACCCAATTTATGGCTACACCTTC

size: .
V: TRBV2
D: TRBD1
J: TRBJ1-2
CDR3: CASSEAGTGFYGYTF
DNA: TGTGCCAGCAGTGAAGCGGGGACAGGCTTCTATGGCTACACCTTC

size: .
V: TRBV4-1
D: TRBD1
J: TRBJ2-5
CDR3: CASSQDAGGGETQYF
DNA: TGCGCCAGCAGCCAAGATGCAGGGGGCGGAGAGACCCAGTACTTC

size: .
V: TRBV5-1
D: TRBD1
J: TRBJ1-3
CDR3: CASSQTGEQGNTIYF
DNA: TGCGCCAGCAGCCAGACAGGGGAACAGGGAAACACCATATATTTT

size: .
V: TRBV10-3
D: .
J: TRBJ1-2
CDR3: CAISSSTDFGYTF
DNA: TGTGCCATCAGCTCCTCGACAGATTTTGGCTACACCTTC

size: .
V: TRBV2
D: .
J: TRBJ2-7
CDR3: CASIGEPYEQYF
DNA: TGTGCCAGCATTGGAGAACCCTACGAGCAGTACTTC

size: .
V: TRBV5-1
D: TRBD1
J: TRBJ1-2
CDR3: CASSLEGAGTYGYTF
DNA: TGCGCCAGCAGCTTGGAGGGGGCAGGGACATATGGCTACACCTTC

size: .
V: TRBV19
D: .
J: TRBJ1-1
CDR3: CASRWGVGTEAFF
DNA: TGTGCCAGTCGGTGGGGGGTGGGGACTGAAGCTTTCTTT

size: .
V: TRBV11-1
D: .
J: TRBJ2-3
CDR3: CASTLRPGIDTQYF
DNA: TGTGCCAGCACTCTCCGGCCGGGGATAGATACGCAGTATTTT

size: .
V: TRBV5-4
D: .
J: TRBJ2-1
CDR3: CASSSTTRNEQFF
DNA: TGTGCCAGCAGCTCAACCACTAGGAATGAGCAGTTCTTC

size: .
V: TRBV3-1/TRBV3-2
D: TRBD1
J: TRBJ1-1
CDR3: CASSRDRGDAFF
DNA: TGTGCCAGCAGCCGGGACAGGGGGGATGCTTTCTTT

size: .
V: TRBV6-2/TRBV6-3
D: TRBD2
J: TRBJ2-7
CDR3: CASSYYGTSGRRGQYF
DNA: TGTGCCAGCAGTTACTACGGGACTAGCGGGAGGAGGGGGCAGTACTTC

size: .
V: TRBV18
D: .
J: TRBJ1-3
CDR3: CATAGVTGNTIYF
DNA: TGTGCCACCGCGGGGGTTACTGGAAACACCATATATTTT

size: few
V: TRBV5-1
D: .
J: TRBJ2-3
CDR3: CASSATRGFADTQYF
DNA: TGCGCCAGCAGCGCTACCAGGGGCTTCGCAGATACGCAGTATTTT

size: .
V: TRBV7-2
D: TRBD1
J: TRBJ2-2
CDR3: CASSPMLTGLVTGELFF
DNA: TGTGCCAGCAGCCCTATGCTGACAGGGTTGGTCACCGGGGAGCTGTTTTTT

size: .
V: TRBV11-2
D: .
J: TRBJ2-7
CDR3: CASRHSGSSYEQYF
DNA: TGTGCCAGCAGACACTCCGGGTCCTCCTACGAGCAGTACTTC

size: .
V: TRBV5-4
D: TRBD2
J: TRBJ2-1
CDR3: CASSLVASGYNEQFF
DNA: TGTGCCAGCAGCTTGGTTGCTAGCGGCTACAATGAGCAGTTCTTC

size: .
V: TRBV5-1
D: .
J: TRBJ2-3
CDR3: CASSLGGPTDTQYF
DNA: TGCGCCAGCAGCTTGGGGGGGCCCACAGATACGCAGTATTTT

size: .
V: TRBV5-6
D: .
J: TRBJ1-6
CDR3: CASSWGQNSPLHF
DNA: TGTGCCAGCAGCTGGGGACAAAATTCACCCCTCCACTTT

size: once
V: TRBV11-2
D: .
J: TRBJ1-3
CDR3: CASSPDRSSGNTIYF
DNA: TGTGCCAGCAGCCCGGACAGAAGCTCTGGAAACACCATATATTTT

size: .
V: TRBV6-1
D: .
J: TRBJ1-2
CDR3: CASSEPLTRIYGYTF
DNA: TGTGCCAGCAGTGAACCTTTGACAAGAATCTATGGCTACACCTTC

size: .
V: TRBV5-1
D: TRBD1
J: TRBJ2-7
CDR3: CASSQQGFGYEQYF
DNA: TGCGCCAGCAGCCAACAGGGGTTCGGCTACGAGCAGTACTTC

size: .
V: TRBV29-1
D: .
J: TRBJ2-7
CDR3: CSARGSASRGYEQYF
DNA: TGCAGCGCCAGAGGTTCAGCTAGTCGTGGCTACGAGCAGTACTTC

size: .
V: TRBV24-1
D: TRBD1
J: TRBJ2-3
CDR3: CATSDPGQGADTQYF
DNA: TGTGCCACCAGTGATCCGGGACAGGGGGCAGATACGCAGTATTTT

size: few
V: TRBV5-6
D: TRBD1
J: TRBJ2-7
CDR3: CASSELRGLSYEQYF
DNA: TGTGCCAGCAGCGAACTCAGGGGGTTATCCTACGAGCAGTACTTC

size: .
V: TRBV5-5
D: .
J: TRBJ1-5
CDR3: CASSLGMDISNQPQHF
DNA: TGTGCCAGCAGCTTGGGGATGGACATTAGCAATCAGCCCCAGCATTTT

size: .
V: TRBV6-5
D: TRBD1
J: TRBJ1-6
CDR3: CASRRTGIDSPLHF
DNA: TGTGCCAGCAGGAGGACAGGGATTGACTCACCCCTCCACTTT

size: many
V: TRBV7-2
D: TRBD1
J: TRBJ1-1
CDR3: CASSLQGASEAFF
DNA: TGTGCCAGCAGCTTACAGGGGGCGTCTGAAGCTTTCTTT

size: .
V: TRBV5-1
D: TRBD1
J: TRBJ1-1
CDR3: CASSAQGGNTEAFF
DNA: TGCGCCAGCAGCGCACAGGGGGGGAACACTGAAGCTTTCTTT

size: .
V: TRBV6-1
D: .
J: TRBJ1-2
CDR3: CASSEGHLALYGYTF
DNA: TGTGCCAGCAGTGAGGGACACTTAGCCCTATATGGCTACACCTTC

size: large
V: TRBV6-4
D: TRBD2
J: TRBJ2-5
CDR3: CASSDSGTSGQETQYF
DNA: TGTGCCAGCAGTGACTCCGGGACTAGCGGCCAAGAGACCCAGTACTTC

size: .
V: TRBV18
D: TRBD1
J: TRBJ1-2
CDR3: CASSQQGTNYGYTF
DNA: TGTGCCAGCTCACAACAGGGGACTAACTATGGCTACACCTTC

size: .
V: TRBV5-4
D: TRBD1
J: TRBJ1-2
CDR3: CASSYDREYYGYTF
DNA: TGTGCCAGCAGCTACGACAGGGAATACTATGGCTACACCTTC

size: .
V: TRBV7-7
D: .
J: TRBJ2-1
CDR3: CASSQATLGEQFF
DNA: TGTGCTAGCAGCCAGGCCACACTCGGTGAGCAGTTCTTC

size: .
V: TRBV7-9
D: .
J: TRBJ2-7
CDR3: CASSSPILGDSYEQYF
DNA: TGTGCCAGCAGTAGCCCTATCTTAGGGGATTCCTACGAGCAGTACTTC

size: .
V: TRBV5-6
D: TRBD1
J: TRBJ2-5
CDR3: CASSSTGTGYPETQYF
DNA: TGTGCCAGCAGCTCCACCGGGACAGGGTACCCCGAGACCCAGTACTTC

size: .
V: TRBV3-1/TRBV3-2
D: TRBD2
J: TRBJ2-7
CDR3: CASSPFSGGTYEQYF
DNA: TGTGCCAGCAGCCCCTTTAGCGGGGGAACCTACGAGCAGTACTTC